The subject of this entry is one TCR beta chain. The antigen remains undetermined. This sample is drawn from a study of T cells in Graves' hyperthyroidism and ophthalmopathy. Overall study results and limits: Ophthalmopathy stood apart from stable hyperthyroidism in a 13 V-J model.

V gave up 5 bases and J gave up 1 base; unmatched junction bases: 4. CDR3 length equals 14 residues. CDR1 and CDR2 from the germline V gene are SEHNR and FQNEAQ (reference sequence). The patients, who ranged from 18 to 65 in age, presented with newly diagnosed hyperthyroidism lasting under 2 months. The CDR3 regions of TCR beta were amplified from RNA transcripts. TCR CDR3 underwent first-round RT-PCR with the HTBI primer set. TCRdb used MiXCR to reprocess the multiplex PCR reads, holding one entry per CDR3 protein. The table lists 600,000 or so distinct CDR3 sequences, roughly 46% of them singletons, with 8.2% in the top ten.

The chain is built from TRBV7-9 and TRBJ2-5; 7 positions agree with TRBD2. This clonotype was sampled from a woman under 30 with Graves' hyperthyroidism. The sequenced sample was peripheral blood or thyroid tissue (not recorded which). Here the CDR3 DNA reads TGTGCCAGCAGCAGAACTAGCGCCCAAGAGACCCAGTACTTC. As protein: CASSRTSAQETQYF.